A single sample is the source of the 28 T cell receptor beta chains below, sequenced in a study of OX40 agonist ivuxolimab in advanced cancers. Assay: immunoSEQ multiplex PCR; the TCRdb copy retains only in-frame clones and omits some. The sample has some 86,000 clones, roughly 91% seen once. The sample consisted of CD4+ or CD8+ T cells sorted from blood, taken in a trial of the OX40 agonist ivuxolimab. These receptors were collected from an adult with an advanced solid tumor such as melanoma, head and neck, liver or kidney cancer.

The chain uses TRBV10-1 and TRBJ2-2; 9 bases fit TRBD2. CDR3 length: 14 residues. The germline V gene encodes CDR1 WNHNN and CDR2 SYGVQD (reference sequence). After removal of 2 bases from V and 6 bases from J, the junction contained 1 base not matched to a gene. The CDR3 nucleotides read TGCGCCAGCAGTGAGGAGCGGGGGGCCGGGGAGCTGTTTTTT. Translating gives CASSEERGAGELFF.

The V gene is TRBV7-9, the J gene TRBJ1-1, with D possibly TRBD1 on 5 matching bases. With 1 base removed from V and 0 bases from J, the gap between germline ends came to 9 bases. Germline CDR1 SEHNR, CDR2 FQNEAQ (reference sequence). The CDR3 loop spans 15 amino acids. Written as DNA, the CDR3 is TGTGCCAGCAGCTTAGAAGGGGCGCTGAACACTGAAGCTTTCTTT. It encodes CASSLEGALNTEAFF.

CDR3 amino acids: CASSLNGNTIYF. CDR3 sequence (DNA): TGTGCCAGCAGCCTTAATGGAAACACCATATATTTT. V is TRBV2 and J is TRBJ1-3; no clear D gene. V dropped 6 bases and J dropped 3 bases, with 6 bases sitting between them. CDR1 is SNHLY and CDR2 is FYNNEI in the germline V gene. The length of the CDR3 is 12 residues.

This rearrangement joins TRBV11-3 to TRBJ2-1; D tentatively fits TRBD1 or TRBD2 (5 bases each). This CDR3 is built from 15 residues. The germline gives CDR1 SGHNT, CDR2 YENEEA. V lost 5 bases, J lost 0 bases, and 11 bases lay in between. In nucleotides, the CDR3 is TGTGCCAGCAGCCAAAGTGGGGGCTCCTACAATGAGCAGTTCTTC. As protein: CASSQSGGSYNEQFF.

The chain combines TRBV5-4 with TRBJ2-3; 8 bases match TRBD1. The V and J ends lost 4 bases and 0 bases, in that order; junction bases with no gene match: 7. CDR1 and CDR2 (germline): SGHNT, YYREEE (reference sequence). The CDR3 spans 16 residues. This CDR3 reads CASSGDRGLSTDTQYF. The CDR3, as DNA: TGTGCCAGCAGCGGCGACAGGGGCCTGAGCACAGATACGCAGTATTTT.

CDR3 in DNA: TGTGCCAGCTCACCTTACGGAGGGGGGCTTGCTGGGGAGACCCAGTACTTC. Protein product: CASSPYGGGLAGETQYF. The chain links TRBV18 to TRBJ2-5; D is perhaps TRBD1 or TRBD2 (6 bases each). V was trimmed by 3 bases and J by 5 bases, leaving 22 bases between them. The CDR3 extends over 17 amino acids. Germline CDR1 reads KGHSH; CDR2 reads LQKENI.

The chain uses TRBV6-5 and TRBJ1-2, with D maybe TRBD1 (6 bases). The CDR3 totals 12 residues. Trimming took 8 bases from V and 6 from J, leaving 13 bases between them. CDR1 is MNHEY and CDR2 is SVGAGI in the germline V gene. For the CDR3, the DNA is TGTGCCAGCCGGAGGGGGAAAAATGGCTACACCTTC. It codes for CASRRGKNGYTF.

The V call is TRBV11-3, the J call TRBJ2-1, with D hard to call. The CDR3 totals 12 residues. V was trimmed by 1 base and J by 7 bases, leaving 5 bases between them. The germline V gene encodes CDR1 SGHNT and CDR2 YENEEA. The CDR3 protein is CASSLAPNEQFF. In nucleotides, the CDR3 is TGTGCCAGCAGCTTAGCCCCGAATGAGCAGTTCTTC.

This clone showed up just once. The chain has TRBV6-6 and TRBJ1-5, with 7 bases fitting TRBD1. The CDR3 consists of 16 residues. The germline V gene encodes CDR1 MNHNY and CDR2 SVGAGI (reference sequence). The junction had 14 bases not matched to a gene; V was cut back by 8 bases and J by 4 bases. CDR3: CASEVGGGEGNQPQHF. The DNA of the CDR3 is TGTGCCAGCGAGGTAGGAGGGGGCGAAGGAAATCAGCCCCAGCATTTT.

V is TRBV18 and J is TRBJ2-2, with D perhaps TRBD1 (6 bases). Germline loops: CDR1 KGHSH, CDR2 LQKENI. This CDR3 has 14 residues. V was clipped by 3 bases and J by 5 bases, with 10 bases between them. The CDR3 loop is CASSPTGGTGELFF. The DNA for the CDR3 is TGTGCCAGCTCACCGACAGGCGGAACCGGGGAGCTGTTTTTT.

The chain recombines TRBV11-2 with TRBJ2-5, with 13 bases lining up with TRBD2. The junction had 6 bases not matched to a gene; V was cut back by 3 bases and J by 5 bases. The CDR3 length is 16 residues. Per germline, CDR1 SGHAT and CDR2 FQNNGV. The CDR3 DNA is TGTGCCAGCAGCTTCGGACTAGCGGGGGCTCCGGAGACCCAGTACTTC. This encodes CASSFGLAGAPETQYF.

V usage is TRBV6-5 and J usage is TRBJ1-1; D ambiguous. The CDR3 length is 11 residues. V was clipped by 11 bases and J by 1 base, with 8 bases between them. The germline V gene has CDR1 MNHEY and CDR2 SVGAGI. In nucleotides, the CDR3 is TGTGCCGTGGGTGAGAACACTGAAGCTTTCTTT. Translating it yields CAVGENTEAFF.

The chain employs TRBV29-1 and TRBJ1-5, with TRBD1 identical over 7 bases. J was trimmed by 5 bases and V by 6 bases; bases with no gene match: 16. The CDR3 loop spans 16 amino acids. The germline CDR1 and CDR2 sequences are SQVTM and ANQGSEA. CDR3 protein: CSVKTGSSSWDQPQHF. For the CDR3, the DNA is TGCAGCGTAAAGACAGGGTCAAGTAGTTGGGATCAGCCCCAGCATTTT.

V is TRBV18 and J is TRBJ1-3; 9 nucleotides agree with TRBD1. The CDR3 covers 19 residues. Germline loops: CDR1 KGHSH, CDR2 LQKENI. Trimming at V came to 3 bases and at J to 0 bases, leaving 12 bases not matched to a gene. The CDR3 is CASSPLGQGPLSSGNTIYF. In nucleotides, the CDR3 is TGTGCCAGCTCACCGTTAGGACAGGGGCCACTATCCTCTGGAAACACCATATATTTT.

The chain couples TRBV18 to TRBJ1-2, with 8 bases that match TRBD1. The CDR3 is made up of 16 amino acids. V dropped 3 bases and J dropped 2; count of bases not matched to a gene: 8. CDR1 and CDR2 (germline): KGHSH, LQKENI. Written as DNA, the CDR3 is TGTGCCAGCTCACCCCTCCCGGGACAGGCCAACTATGGCTACACCTTC. Its protein product is CASSPLPGQANYGYTF.

This chain uses TRBV7-2 with TRBJ1-1; no reliable D call. The CDR3 extends over 13 amino acids. Germline V gene sequence: CDR1 SGHTA, CDR2 FQGNSA. V was clipped by 6 bases and J by 1 base, with 9 bases between them. This CDR3 is CASSLDPNTEAFF. CDR3 DNA sequence: TGTGCCAGCAGTTTGGACCCGAACACTGAAGCTTTCTTT.

The rearrangement joins TRBV7-7 to TRBJ1-1; TRBD1 is a possible D gene (6 bases). The CDR3 runs 14 residues. Looked up from germline, CDR1 is SSHAT and CDR2 is FNYEAQ (reference sequence). DNA for the CDR3: TGTGCTAGCGGCCCGGGACATGAGAACACTGAAGCTTTCTTT. Translated: CASGPGHENTEAFF.

V gene TRBV7-9 combines with J gene TRBJ1-4, with D maybe TRBD1 (5 bases). CDR3 length equals 18 residues. V lost 2 bases, J lost 0 bases, and 16 bases lay in between. CDR1 is SEHNR and CDR2 is FQNEAQ in the germline V gene (reference sequence). The CDR3 nucleotides read TGTGCCAGCAGCTTAAGTCGGCAGGGATTCTCAACTAATGAAAAACTGTTTTTT. It encodes CASSLSRQGFSTNEKLFF.

As DNA, the CDR3 is TGCGCCAGCCGTCGCTGGGGGGGGGACTATGGCTACACCTTC. Amino acid sequence: CASRRWGGDYGYTF. The chain has TRBV4-1 and TRBJ1-2, with D possibly TRBD1 on 5 matching bases. This CDR3 is 14 amino acids long. Germline V gives CDR1 MGHRA, CDR2 YSYEKL. V shed 8 bases and J shed 3 bases, with 16 bases lying between them.

The V call is TRBV5-6, the J call TRBJ2-7; possible D gene TRBD2, 5 bases. The CDR3 has 14 amino acids. From germline, CDR1 is SGHDT and CDR2 YYEEEE. V dropped 3 bases and J dropped 2 bases, with 12 bases sitting between them. CDR3 sequence reads: CASSSLTGTYEQYV. The CDR3 nucleotides are TGTGCCAGCAGCTCCTTGACGGGGACCTACGAGCAGTACGTC.

The J gene is TRBJ1-4, the V gene TRBV5-1, with D unresolved. Germline CDR1 is SGHRS and CDR2 is YFSETQ. Between the trimmed V and J ends, which lost 1 base and 7 bases, there was a span of 14 bases. CDR3 length equals 15 residues. The DNA of the CDR3 is TGCGCCAGCAGCTTGTACCTTCGTCAAGTTGAAAAACTGTTTTTT. Amino acid sequence: CASSLYLRQVEKLFF.

This chain connects TRBV5-6 to TRBJ2-7; a weak D match, TRBD2 (6 bases). The length of the CDR3 is 14 residues. In germline, CDR1 is SGHDT, CDR2 YYEEEE. V lost 4 bases and J 3 bases, leaving 14 bases between the germline ends. The CDR3 coding sequence is TGTGCCAGCAGCCCGGGGACTGGGAGCTACGAGCAGTACGTC. It codes for CASSPGTGSYEQYV.

This clone appeared a single time. The V and J genes are TRBV6-5 and TRBJ2-7, with 10 bases aligning to TRBD1. Unmatched junction bases numbered 7, after V lost 4 bases and J lost 4 bases. The CDR3 extends over 15 amino acids. The germline V gene encodes CDR1 MNHEY and CDR2 SVGAGI. CDR3 protein: CASSSGTGVWYEQYV. DNA of the CDR3: TGTGCCAGCAGTTCCGGGACAGGGGTGTGGTACGAGCAGTACGTC.

The V call is TRBV27, the J call TRBJ1-6; D remains ambiguous. The V end was cut by 2 bases, the J end by 7 bases, with 9 bases between. Germline CDR1 is MNHEY and CDR2 is SMNVEV (reference sequence). This CDR3 region has 14 residues. The DNA of the CDR3 is TGTGCCAGCAGTTTAAAGAGATTAAATTCACCCCTCCACTTT. Protein sequence: CASSLKRLNSPLHF.

This chain links TRBV7-9 with TRBJ1-5, with D maybe TRBD1 (5 bases). The CDR3 loop spans 13 amino acids. V dropped 1 base and J dropped 6 bases, with 7 bases sitting between them. CDR1 is SEHNR, CDR2 FQNEAQ, per germline (reference sequence). The chain's CDR3 is CASSLDRGQPQHF. Here the CDR3 DNA reads TGTGCCAGCAGCTTAGATAGGGGTCAGCCCCAGCATTTT.

The chain uses TRBV7-9 and TRBJ1-1, with D unresolved. The CDR3 runs 13 residues. Germline loops: CDR1 SEHNR, CDR2 FQNEAQ (reference sequence). Trimming removed 0 bases at V and 7 bases at J, with 9 bases between. The CDR3 protein is CASSLAAGNEAFF. CDR3 sequence (DNA): TGTGCCAGCAGCTTAGCCGCGGGAAATGAAGCTTTCTTT.

The gene calls are TRBV5-8 and TRBJ1-1, with unresolved D. The germline V gene encodes CDR1 SGHTS and CDR2 YDEGEE. V was pared by 4 bases and J by 1 base, with 14 bases between. The CDR3 is 15 amino acids. The CDR3 coding sequence is TGTGCCAGCAGCCCCTGGCCAGCAGAGAACACTGAAGCTTTCTTT. This sequence encodes CASSPWPAENTEAFF.

In its sample, this clone was seen once. The V call is TRBV6-1, the J call TRBJ2-2; 15 positions match TRBD2. Looked up from germline, CDR1 is MNHNS and CDR2 is SASEGT. CDR3 length: 18 amino acids. V trimming: 4 bases; J trimming: 3 bases; junction bases outside the gene matches: 6. In DNA form, the CDR3 reads TGTGCCAGCAGTGGGCCGGGACTAGCGGGGGGCTACACCGGGGAGCTGTTTTTT. As protein: CASSGPGLAGGYTGELFF.